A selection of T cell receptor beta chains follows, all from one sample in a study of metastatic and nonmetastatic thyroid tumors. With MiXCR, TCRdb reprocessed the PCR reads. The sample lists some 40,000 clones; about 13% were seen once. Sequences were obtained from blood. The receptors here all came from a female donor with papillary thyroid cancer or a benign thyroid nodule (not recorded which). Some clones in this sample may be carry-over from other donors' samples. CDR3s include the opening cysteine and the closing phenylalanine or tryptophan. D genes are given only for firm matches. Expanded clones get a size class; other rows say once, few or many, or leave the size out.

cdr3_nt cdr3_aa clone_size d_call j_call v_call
TGTGCCAGCAGGGGTCAGGGATCACCTAATGAAAAACTGTTTTTT CASRGQGSPNEKLFF many NA TRBJ1-4 TRBV14
TGCAGCGGGGGACTAGCGGAGCAGTTCTTC CSGGLAEQFF few TRBD2 TRBJ2-1 TRBV29-1
TGTGCCAGTAGTATGCTCAAGAACACTGAAGCTTTCTTT CASSMLKNTEAFF many NA TRBJ1-1 TRBV19
TGCGCCAGCAGGGGACAGACAGGGGCCTACGAGCAGTACTTC CASRGQTGAYEQYF NA TRBD1 TRBJ2-7 TRBV5-1
TGTGCCAGCAGACCATCCAACAGGGATTGGTTCTACGAGCAGTACTTC CASRPSNRDWFYEQYF medium-sized NA TRBJ2-7 TRBV28
TGTGCCAGCGGGATCGGCTCTGGAAACACCATATATTTT CASGIGSGNTIYF many NA TRBJ1-3 TRBV7-3
TGTGCCAGCTCGTCGAATTATCGTCCCGAGGACTCCCGCTATGGCTACACCTTC CASSSNYRPEDSRYGYTF many NA TRBJ1-2 TRBV18
TGTGCCACCAGCCCTGACGGTCCCTACGAGCAGTACTTC CATSPDGPYEQYF many NA TRBJ2-7 TRBV15
TGCAGTGCCACGGGACATAAGAACACTGAAGCTTTCTTT CSATGHKNTEAFF many NA TRBJ1-1 TRBV20-1
TGTGCCAGCAGCCCGGGACTACTCCCCTACGAGCAGTACTTC CASSPGLLPYEQYF many TRBD2 TRBJ2-7 TRBV3-1
TGTGCCAGCAGCGAGAACAGGGAAGAGACCCAGTACTTC CASSENREETQYF NA NA TRBJ2-5 TRBV5-5
TGTGCCAGCTATATCGGTAGTGAACAGTACTTC CASYIGSEQYF NA NA TRBJ2-7 TRBV6-2/TRBV6-3
TGTGCCAGCAGTCCACCCGGGACTCTCACAGATACGCAGTATTTT CASSPPGTLTDTQYF few NA TRBJ2-3 TRBV27
TGTGCCAGCAGTTTTACAGTTCACTCCTACGAGCAGTACTTC CASSFTVHSYEQYF many NA TRBJ2-7 TRBV27
TGTGCCAGCAGTTTAGCGCGGGGCTACGAGCAGTACTTC CASSLARGYEQYF medium-sized NA TRBJ2-7 TRBV27
TGCAGTGCCCTGACTCCGGGACTAGCGGGGGCTACGCAGTATTTT CSALTPGLAGATQYF many TRBD2 TRBJ2-3 TRBV20-1
TGTGCCGGGGCCGGGACAGAAAAAGGAACAGATACGCAGTATTTT CAGAGTEKGTDTQYF many TRBD1 TRBJ2-3 TRBV2
TGCGCCAGCAGTTTTCAGGGGAGCAATCAGCACCAGCATTTT CASSFQGSNQHQHF NA NA TRBJ1-5 TRBV28
TGTGCCGCCAAGGGGGCGCAGCACACCGGGGAGCTGTTTTTT CAAKGAQHTGELFF few TRBD1 TRBJ2-2 TRBV24-1
TGTGCCAGCAGCTTAGGTGGCGTACGAAATGAGCAGTTCTTC CASSLGGVRNEQFF many NA TRBJ2-1 TRBV11-2
TGCGCCAGCAGCCAAGCGGCCGGGACAGGGCGATACAATGAGCAGTTCTTC CASSQAAGTGRYNEQFF many TRBD1 TRBJ2-1 TRBV4-1
TGTGCCAGCAGCCCCCGGCGAGGCCCTAATGAAAAACTGTTTTTT CASSPRRGPNEKLFF many NA TRBJ1-4 TRBV3-1
TGCGCCAGCAGCTTGGGCGGGAGCTCCTACGAGCAGTACTTC CASSLGGSSYEQYF NA TRBD2 TRBJ2-7 TRBV5-1
TGTGCCAGCTCACCACCACAGACTAGCGGGAGAGGGGAGCAGTTCTTC CASSPPQTSGRGEQFF many TRBD2 TRBJ2-1 TRBV18
TGCGCCAGGCCGGGACCACCCACCGGGGAGCTGTTTTTT CARPGPPTGELFF NA NA TRBJ2-2 TRBV5-1
TGTGCCAGCAGTGAAGAAGCGGTGGTCTACGAGCAGTACTTC CASSEEAVVYEQYF many NA TRBJ2-7 TRBV2
TGTGCCAGCAGGGCCGGACGGAACTATGGCTACACCTTC CASRAGRNYGYTF medium-sized NA TRBJ1-2 TRBV6-1
TGTGCCAGCAGCTCGAACTCGCCCCACCCTACGCAGTATTTT CASSSNSPHPTQYF many NA TRBJ2-3 TRBV3-1
TGTGCCAGCTGGGAGGGACTCCTCAGGTACGAGCAGTACTTC CASWEGLLRYEQYF medium-sized TRBD2 TRBJ2-7 TRBV6-1
TGTGCCAGCAGTCCCCCCCGGGGGGAGCAGTTCTTC CASSPPRGEQFF many NA TRBJ2-1 TRBV27
TGTGCCAGCAGGGCGACGCTCACCTCCTACAATGAGCAGTTCTTC CASRATLTSYNEQFF many NA TRBJ2-1 TRBV6-1
TGTGCCAGCAGCTTGGGGACTAGTAGACTCGAGCAGTACTTC CASSLGTSRLEQYF many TRBD2 TRBJ2-7 TRBV7-9
TGTGCCAGCAGCACCCGGATAACAGGGGACACTGAAGCTTTCTTT CASSTRITGDTEAFF many TRBD1 TRBJ1-1 TRBV13
TGTGCCAGCAGCCCTCGGGGCCTAGCGGACCAAGAGACCCAGTACTTC CASSPRGLADQETQYF many TRBD2 TRBJ2-5 TRBV7-9
TGCGCCAGCAGCTTACAGGGCAACACCGGGGAGCTGTTTTTT CASSLQGNTGELFF many NA TRBJ2-2 TRBV5-1
TGTGCCAGCACCATAAGGGGGACCGTGGCCAACTTCCTGACTTTC CASTIRGTVANFLTF few NA TRBJ2-6 TRBV12-3/TRBV12-4
TGTGCCAGCAGGCCTCAGGGGCGGTACACTGAAGCTTTCTTT CASRPQGRYTEAFF many NA TRBJ1-1 TRBV27
TGTGCCAGCAGCTCCGGGACAGGGAGCACAGATACGCAGTATTTT CASSSGTGSTDTQYF many TRBD1 TRBJ2-3 TRBV12-3/TRBV12-4
TGTGCCAGCAGCCAGGGACAGGGACCCGAGCAGTACTTC CASSQGQGPEQYF many TRBD1 TRBJ2-7 TRBV3-1
TGTGCCAGCAGCAACCGGGACAGGGCCTACGAGCAGTACTTC CASSNRDRAYEQYF many TRBD1 TRBJ2-7 TRBV11-3
TGCAGTGCTAGAGATTTAGTACGGGGACAAACCGAGGGGGGCAATCAGCCCCAGCATTTT CSARDLVRGQTEGGNQPQHF many NA TRBJ1-5 TRBV20-1
TGCGCCAGCAGCTTGGCGGGACAGAACACCGGGGAGCTGTTTTTT CASSLAGQNTGELFF many NA TRBJ2-2 TRBV5-1
TGTGCCAGCAGCGCAGCGGGAGCGGGGAATGAGCAGTTCTTC CASSAAGAGNEQFF many TRBD2 TRBJ2-1 TRBV9
TGTGCCAGCAGTTACTATAGCGGCCAAGAGACCAAGTACTTT CASSYYSGQETKYF NA NA TRBJ2-5 TRBV6-2/TRBV6-3